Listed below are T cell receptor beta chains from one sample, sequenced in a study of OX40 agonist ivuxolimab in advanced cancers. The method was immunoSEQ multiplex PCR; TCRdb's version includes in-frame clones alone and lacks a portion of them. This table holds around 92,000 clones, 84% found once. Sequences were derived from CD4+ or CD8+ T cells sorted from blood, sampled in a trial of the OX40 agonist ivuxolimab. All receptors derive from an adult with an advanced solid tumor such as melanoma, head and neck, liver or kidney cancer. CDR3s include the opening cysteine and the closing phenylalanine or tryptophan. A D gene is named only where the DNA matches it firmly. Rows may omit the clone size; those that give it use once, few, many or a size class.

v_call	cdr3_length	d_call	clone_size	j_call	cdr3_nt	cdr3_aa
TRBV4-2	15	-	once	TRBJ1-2	TGTGCCAGCAGCCAAGGGCGACAGGCGGGCCGGGGCTACACCTTC	CASSQGRQAGRGYTF
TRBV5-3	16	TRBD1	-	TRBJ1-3	TGTGCCAGAAGCGCCCAGGGACAGAGCTCTGGAAACACCATATATTTT	CARSAQGQSSGNTIYF
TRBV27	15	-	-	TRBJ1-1	TGTGCCAGCACTCCCGGGACCCTGAGGGACACTGAAGCTTTCTTT	CASTPGTLRDTEAFF
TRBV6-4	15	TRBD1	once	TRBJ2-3	TGTGCCAGCAGTGATGGACAGGCCAGCACAGATACGCAGTATTTT	CASSDGQASTDTQYF
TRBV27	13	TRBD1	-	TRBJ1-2	TGTGCCAGCAGAGGGACAGGAATGGATGGCTACACCTTC	CASRGTGMDGYTF
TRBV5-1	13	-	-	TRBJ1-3	TGCGCCAGCGGGGAGGGATCCGGAAACACCATATATTTT	CASGEGSGNTIYF
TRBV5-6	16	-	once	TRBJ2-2	TGTGCCAGCAGCTCCTACAAGTCGGGGAACACCGGGGAGCTGTTTTTT	CASSSYKSGNTGELFF
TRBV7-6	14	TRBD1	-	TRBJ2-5	TGTGCCAGCAGCCCGGGGACAGGACAAGAGACCCAGTACTTC	CASSPGTGQETQYF
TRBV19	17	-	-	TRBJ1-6	TGTGCCAGTAGCCCCCGGGTGGGCAGCTCCTATAATTCACCCCTCCACTTT	CASSPRVGSSYNSPLHF
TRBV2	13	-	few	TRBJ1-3	TGTGCCAGCACGCAGGACTCTGGAAACACCATATATTTT	CASTQDSGNTIYF
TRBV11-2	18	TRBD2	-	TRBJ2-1	TGTGCCAGCAGCCGGTTAGGAGTAGCGGGGGCCCTATACAATGAGCAGTTCTTC	CASSRLGVAGALYNEQFF
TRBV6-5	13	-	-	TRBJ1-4	TGTGCCAGCAGTTACATAGGGCTGGGAAAACTGTTTTTT	CASSYIGLGKLFF
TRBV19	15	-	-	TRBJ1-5	TGTGCCAGTAGTACTAGGACTGACCTATATCAGCCCCAGCATTTT	CASSTRTDLYQPQHF
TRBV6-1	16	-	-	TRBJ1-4	TGTGCCAGCAGTGAAGCAACAGGGAGGGTGCAGGAAAAACTGTTTTTT	CASSEATGRVQEKLFF
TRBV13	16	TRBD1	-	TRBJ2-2	TGTGCCAGCAGCGCAAGGGACAGGGCGAACACCGGGGAGCTGTTTTTT	CASSARDRANTGELFF
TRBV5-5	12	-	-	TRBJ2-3	TGTGCCAGCAGCTCAAACGCAGATACGCAGTATTTT	CASSSNADTQYF
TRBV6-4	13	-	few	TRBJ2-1	TGTGCCAGCGCACTAGGGGGGCACAATGAGCAGTTCTTC	CASALGGHNEQFF
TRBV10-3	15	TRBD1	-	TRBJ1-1	TGTGCCATCAGCGATAGCCTACAGGGGAATACTGAAGCTTTCTTT	CAISDSLQGNTEAFF
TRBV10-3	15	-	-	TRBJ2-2	TGTGCCATCACCAGGACAATCGCGAACACCGGGGAGCTGTTTTTT	CAITRTIANTGELFF
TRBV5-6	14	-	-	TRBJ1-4	TGTGCCAGCACCCCGGGTGCAACTAATGAAAAACTGTTTTTT	CASTPGATNEKLFF
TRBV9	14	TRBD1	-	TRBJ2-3	TGTGCCAGCAGCGAGGACAGGGCCCCAGATACGCAGTATTTT	CASSEDRAPDTQYF
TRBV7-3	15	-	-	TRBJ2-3	TGTGCCAGCAGCTTAATGGGCAGGGTAACAGATACGCAGTATTTT	CASSLMGRVTDTQYF
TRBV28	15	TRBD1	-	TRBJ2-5	TGTGCCAGCAGCCAAGGGACAGGGGGTGTTGAGACCCAGTACTTC	CASSQGTGGVETQYF
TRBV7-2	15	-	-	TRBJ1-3	TGTGCCAGCAGCTCACAGGGAGGACTCGGAAACACCATATATTTT	CASSSQGGLGNTIYF
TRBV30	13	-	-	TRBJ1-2	TGTGCCTGGAGAAGATTTGGGGCAGAGGGCTACACCTTC	CAWRRFGAEGYTF
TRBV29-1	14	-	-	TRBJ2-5	TGCAGCGCCCTTGACCGGATCTCGCAGGAGACCCAGTACTTC	CSALDRISQETQYF
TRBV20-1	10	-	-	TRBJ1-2	TGCAGTGCTCCTAGGGGCGGCTACACCTTC	CSAPRGGYTF
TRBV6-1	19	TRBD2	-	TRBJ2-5	TGTGCCAGCAGTGAAGCGATCGGGACTAGCGGGGGGCCCCAAGAGACCCAGTACTTC	CASSEAIGTSGGPQETQYF
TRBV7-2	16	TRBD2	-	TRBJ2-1	TGTGCCAGCACCATCCCCGGACTAGCGGGGGGTAATGAGCAGTTCTTC	CASTIPGLAGGNEQFF
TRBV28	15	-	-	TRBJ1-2	TGTGCCAGCAGTTTATCGGTATCAGGGAGGGGAGGCTACACCTTC	CASSLSVSGRGGYTF
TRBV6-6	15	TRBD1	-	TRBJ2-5	TGTGCCAGCAGTTACTCACAGGGGGTTGTTGAGACCCAGTACTTC	CASSYSQGVVETQYF
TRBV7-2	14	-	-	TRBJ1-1	TGTGCCAGCAGCTTGGGTGGGCGGAACACTGAAGCTTTCTTT	CASSLGGRNTEAFF
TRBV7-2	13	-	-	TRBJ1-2	TGTGCCAGCAGCTTAGAGGGCGGGAATGGCTACACCTTC	CASSLEGGNGYTF
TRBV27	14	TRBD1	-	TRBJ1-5	TGTGCCAGCAGTAAGGGGGCAGGGGATCAGCCCCAGCATTTT	CASSKGAGDQPQHF
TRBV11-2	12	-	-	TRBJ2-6	TGTGCCAGCAGCTTTAATTCAGGTGTCCTGACTTTC	CASSFNSGVLTF
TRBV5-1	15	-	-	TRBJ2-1	TGCGCCAGCAGCTTGGATTCGAGCTCCTACAATGAGCAGTTCTTC	CASSLDSSSYNEQFF
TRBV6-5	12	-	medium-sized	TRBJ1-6	TGTGCCAGCAGTTACGGGAATTCACCCCTCCACTTT	CASSYGNSPLHF
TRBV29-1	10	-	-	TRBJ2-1	TGCAGCGTTCGGGTAGGTGAGCAGTTCTTC	CSVRVGEQFF
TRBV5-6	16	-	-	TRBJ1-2	TGTGCCAGCAGCTTGGGCGCAGTACAGGGATCTCATGGCTACACCTTC	CASSLGAVQGSHGYTF
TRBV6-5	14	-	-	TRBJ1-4	TGTGCCAGCAGTTCGGCAGCTTCTAATGAAAAACTGTTTTTT	CASSSAASNEKLFF
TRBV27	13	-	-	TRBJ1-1	TGTGCCAGCAGTCCCCCCGGAGGTTCTGAAGCTTTCTTT	CASSPPGGSEAFF